This T cell receptor beta chain was sequenced for a study of control samples from healthy donors and cancer patients. Using immunoSEQ multiplex PCR, the repertoire was profiled, and TCRdb retains in-frame clones only, with some absent. The sample holds about 210,000 clones. The TCR originated in a woman aged 25-40 years in good health. The sample consisted of blood.

CDR3 loop: CASSAWGRFSSGNTIYF. In DNA, the CDR3 is TGTGCCAGCAGTGCCTGGGGCAGGTTCAGCTCTGGAAACACCATATATTTT. V gene TRBV6-1 combines with J gene TRBJ1-3, with D possibly TRBD1 on 5 matching bases. Per germline, CDR1 MNHNS and CDR2 SASEGT. Trimming cost V 4 bases and J 0 bases, with 16 bases left between them. This CDR3 region has 17 residues.